This TCR beta chain was retrieved from a study of blood T cells in healthy people across ages. The V gene's germline CDR1 is LGHNT and CDR2 FRNRAP. CDR3 length equals 14 residues. V lost 2 bases, J lost 1 base, and 6 bases lay in between. Donors gave about 10 milliliters of peripheral blood apiece. Alongside a J-beta primer mix, a sample-barcoded 5' primer served in a second PCR lasting 7 to 11 cycles. TCRdb analysed the 5' RACE reads with MiXCR anew, one entry per CDR3 protein. The sample has about 1.4 million distinct CDR3 sequences, approximately 59% seen once. The chain links TRBV12-5 to TRBJ2-1; D unresolved. Sequencing input: blood. The receptor was isolated from a young man in good health. The CDR3 here is CASGLSQSYNEQFF. The CDR3 DNA reads as TGTGCTAGTGGTTTGTCCCAATCCTACAATGAGCAGTTCTTC.